This T cell receptor beta chain emerged from a study of T-cell memory formation after mild COVID-19. Across the study: The TCR clusters were mostly specific to one donor. Study-level findings and limits: Second-wave clones reaching peak frequency on day 37 lacked confirmed SARS-CoV-2 specificity. CD8+ contracting clones occupied EMRA, while CD4+ ones occupied mainly CM and EM. Detection of some responders pre-infection suggested pre-existing cross-reactive memory T cells participated.

The CDR3 sequence is 18 residues long. The junction had 16 bases not matched to a gene; V was cut back by 2 bases and J by 5 bases. In germline, CDR1 is DFQATT, CDR2 SNEGSKA (reference sequence). This clonotype was seen repeatedly, ten times or more. Its cognate antigen is unknown. Using its own MiXCR run on the 5' RACE reads, TCRdb lists one record per CDR3 protein. The sample has roughly 560,000 distinct CDR3 sequences; just over 20% are singletons. The sample taken for sequencing was PBMCs or a T cell subset sorted from them (not recorded which). The genes are TRBV20-1 and TRBJ2-5, with 11 positions matching TRBD2. This TCR was sampled from an adult woman who had mild COVID-19 (a few samples of this study predate the infection). Cell type and time point are not known. In DNA, the CDR3 is TGCAGTGCTAGATCTACCGCCTTACTAGCGGGAGTTCGGGAGACCCAGTACTTC. This encodes CSARSTALLAGVRETQYF.